This T cell receptor (beta chain) derives from a study of a mutant IDH1 vaccine in newly diagnosed glioma (TCRdb year 2021). Turning to the overall study: Vaccination was initiated 4-6 weeks after radiotherapy alone, or concurrently with temozolomide cycles in the chemotherapy-containing groups. Prior to enrollment, standard therapy consisting of radiotherapy alone, temozolomide alone, or radiochemotherapy with temozolomide had been administered to patients, with the combination being received by most patients. Longitudinal TCRB deep sequencing was done for about two dozen treated patients, wherever samples were available for exploratory analyses. Peripheral blood was drawn at six visits: V03 (baseline), V05, V07, V10, V12 and V13. Visit V12 was the week-35 safety follow-up and visit V13 was the week-47 end of study. The 32 treated patients were around 62% male and roughly 40% female, with a mean age of approximately 40 years.

Turning to this clone: Its recognized antigen is unknown. No base quality information exists; no much larger clone differs at one position.

Libraries were made using the immunoSEQ multiplex PCR assay. Rearranged TCR beta chain sequences were amplified with the hsTCRB Kit following the manufacturer's protocol. Sequencing of TCRB libraries was carried out on an Illumina MiSeq. The original pipeline was this. The kit vendor's proprietary platform handled demultiplexing, trimming and gene mapping. In its TCRdb copy, this immuneACCESS table keeps in-frame sequences only and misses some clones. Where compared with another copy, unresolved V genes explain less than half of these, and the others have no known cause. D and trimming come from the DNA, and the V and J calls and clone size come from that table. For this sample the table gives 40,000 to 45,000 clones, of which 70% to 85% were detected only once. The ten largest make up roughly 20% of the sample. Reading from cysteine to phenylalanine, the CDR3 counts 12 amino acids. Of the read, only the CDR3 DNA is kept; its 36 bases are in frame from base 1. CDR1 and CDR2 (SGDLS, YYNGEE) derive from the germline V gene. V lost 2 bases and J lost 8 bases; the stretch between them is 10 bases long.

Study-wide findings and limitations: Pseudoprogression seemed to be unrelated to changes in the top peripheral T cell clonotypes found by TCRB sequencing. The authors noted that analyses of patient blood samples could not be reproduced because of sample limitations. Immune responses induced by the vaccine were seen in 90% to 95% of patients across multiple MHC alleles. Selection of PBMC samples for TCRB deep sequencing was based on availability.

The time point label corresponds to: week 47, end of study. Each vaccine dose, consisting of 300 ug of a 20-mer mutant IDH1 peptide in Montanide, was administered subcutaneously with topical imiquimod. Eight vaccinations were administered to patients in weeks 1, 3, 5, 7, 11, 15, 19 and 23, corresponding to visits V03 through V10. All donors had newly diagnosed IDH1-mutant astrocytomas of WHO grade 3 or 4 that showed loss of nuclear ATRX. The samples were drawn from NOA16, a multicentre, single-arm, open-label phase I trial in Germany that tested a mutant IDH1 peptide vaccine in humans for the first time. Genomic DNA for TCRB sequencing was extracted from EDTA blood using the DNeasy Blood and Tissue Kit.

This clonotype originated in a man aged 18 to 30 with glioma. Some clones in this sample may be carry-over from other donors' samples. The chain is assembled from TRBV9 and TRBJ1-1; no D gene can be assigned with confidence. The sequenced sample was PBMCs, obtained from a glioma patient whose treatment included an IDH1 peptide vaccine. The nucleotide sequence reads TGTGCCAGCAGCGTCGGACTTGGGGAAGCTTTCTTT. Its translation reads: CASSVGLGEAFF.